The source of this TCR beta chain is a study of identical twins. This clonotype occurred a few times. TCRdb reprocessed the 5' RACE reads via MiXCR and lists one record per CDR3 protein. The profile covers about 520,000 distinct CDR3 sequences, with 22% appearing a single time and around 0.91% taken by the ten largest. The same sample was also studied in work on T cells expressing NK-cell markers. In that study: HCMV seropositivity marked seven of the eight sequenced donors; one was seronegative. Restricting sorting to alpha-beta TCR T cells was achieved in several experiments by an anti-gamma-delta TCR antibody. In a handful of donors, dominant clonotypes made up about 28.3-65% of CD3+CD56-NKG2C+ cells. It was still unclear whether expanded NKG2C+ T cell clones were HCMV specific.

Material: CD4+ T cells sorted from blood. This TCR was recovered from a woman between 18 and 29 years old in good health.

This chain's CDR3 is CSARPTSGFTDTQYF. The CDR3 DNA reads TGCAGTGCTAGACCCACTAGCGGGTTCACAGATACGCAGTATTTT. J is TRBJ2-3 and V is TRBV20-1; the match to TRBD2 covers 9 bases. CDR3 length: 15 residues. Germline V gene data show CDR1 as DFQATT and CDR2 as SNEGSKA (reference sequence). V lost 2 bases, J lost 2 bases, and 5 bases stayed unmatched.